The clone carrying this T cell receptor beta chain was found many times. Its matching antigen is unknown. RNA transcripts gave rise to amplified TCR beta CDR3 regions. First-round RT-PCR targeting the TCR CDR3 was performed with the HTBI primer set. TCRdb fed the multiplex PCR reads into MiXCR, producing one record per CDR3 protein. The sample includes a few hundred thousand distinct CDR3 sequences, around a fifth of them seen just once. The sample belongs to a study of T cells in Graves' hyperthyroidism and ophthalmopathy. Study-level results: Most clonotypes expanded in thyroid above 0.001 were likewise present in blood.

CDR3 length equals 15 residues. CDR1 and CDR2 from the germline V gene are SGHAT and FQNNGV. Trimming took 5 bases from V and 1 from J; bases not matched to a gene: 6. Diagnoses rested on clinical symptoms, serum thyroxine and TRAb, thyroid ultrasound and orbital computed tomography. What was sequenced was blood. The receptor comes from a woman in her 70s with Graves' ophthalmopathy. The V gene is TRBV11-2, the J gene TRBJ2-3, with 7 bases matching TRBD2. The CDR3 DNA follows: TGTGCCAGCAGCCCGACTAGCCTTGGCACAGATACGCAGTATTTT. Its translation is CASSPTSLGTDTQYF.